This T cell receptor beta chain derives from a study of blood T cell repertoires in COVID-19. Profiled with immunoSEQ multiplex PCR; TCRdb holds only in-frame clones, not every one. The sample holds approximately 150,000 clones, around 87% seen once. Sequencing was done on a sample of PBMCs or T cells enriched from blood (not recorded which). This TCR was recovered from a woman aged 40 to 49 who had been exposed to COVID-19.

CDR3 in amino acids: CASSRPGQSYEQYF. CDR3 nucleotides: TGCGCCAGCAGCCGACCGGGACAAAGCTACGAGCAGTACTTC. The chain uses TRBV4-1 and TRBJ2-7; D might be TRBD1 (6 bases). Trimming took off 4 bases at V and 3 bases at J, with 13 bases between the two ends. CDR1 is MGHRA and CDR2 is YSYEKL in the germline V gene. The length of the CDR3 is 14 residues.